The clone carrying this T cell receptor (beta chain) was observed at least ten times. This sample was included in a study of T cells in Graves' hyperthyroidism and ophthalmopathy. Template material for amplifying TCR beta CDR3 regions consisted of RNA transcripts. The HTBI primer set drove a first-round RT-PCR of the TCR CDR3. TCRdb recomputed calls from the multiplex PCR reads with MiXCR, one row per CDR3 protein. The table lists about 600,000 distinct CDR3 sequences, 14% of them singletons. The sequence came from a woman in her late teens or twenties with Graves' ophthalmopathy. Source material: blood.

The CDR3 nucleotides read TGTGCCAGCAGCTCCCGCCTGGACAGGCACTACGAGCAGTACTTC. Its protein product is CASSSRLDRHYEQYF. This rearrangement joins TRBV7-8 to TRBJ2-7, with 7 bases aligning to TRBD1. Germline values: CDR1 SGHVS, CDR2 FQNEAQ. CDR3 length: 15 residues. The trim removed 4 bases at V and 3 bases at J, leaving 9 bases unmatched.